This T cell receptor (beta chain) was identified during a study of CD8 T cells in ankylosing spondylitis. Points from the study as a whole: Significant enrichment of disease-linked clones was reportedly seen in matched ankylosing spondylitis synovial fluid. It appeared that ankylosing spondylitis blood was characterized by a TCR beta motif of seven or eight highly homologous variants.

The CDR3 is 14 residues long. Trimming removed 2 bases from V and 2 bases from J, with 7 bases in between. TCRdb reanalysed the 5' RACE reads using MiXCR and keeps one entry per CDR3 protein. The sample yields about 35,000 distinct CDR3 sequences, 10% seen once. This clonotype was counted at least ten times. The antigen remains unidentified. The TCR comes from a male donor with ankylosing spondylitis or in good health (not recorded which). This rearrangement joins TRBV12-3 or TRBV12-4 to TRBJ2-1; D tentatively fits TRBD1 or TRBD2 (5 bases each). Input material: blood, either unsorted or a sorted T cell fraction (not recorded which). CDR3 sequence (DNA): TGTGCCAGCAGTTTAACGGGACCCTACAATGAGCAGTTCTTC. Protein sequence: CASSLTGPYNEQFF.